A selection of T cell receptor beta chains follows, all from one sample in a study of T cell responses to AZD1222 COVID-19 vaccine. Method: immunoSEQ multiplex PCR; TCRdb's copy keeps in-frame clones and lacks some. Of 140,000 to 150,000 clones in the sample, about nine tenths were seen once. The input for sequencing was peripheral blood, taken on day 0 of AZD1222 vaccination. The receptors were sampled from an adult in good health. The CDR3 runs from the conserved cysteine through the conserved F or W. The D gene is left open where the match is weak. Not all rows give a size; the values are once, few, many and, for expanded clones, a class.

V	J	D	size	CDR3	DNA
TRBV12-3/TRBV12-4	TRBJ1-2	NA	NA	CASSFWAYGYTF	TGTGCCAGCAGTTTTTGGGCCTATGGCTACACCTTC
TRBV2	TRBJ2-7	NA	NA	CASSDPYEQYF	TGTGCCAGCAGTGACCCCTACGAGCAGTACTTC
TRBV29-1	TRBJ2-1	NA	NA	CSVEGSSYNEQFF	TGCAGCGTTGAGGGCAGCTCCTACAATGAGCAGTTCTTC
TRBV7-2	TRBJ1-4	NA	NA	CASSLETALGDNEKLFF	TGTGCCAGCAGCTTAGAGACAGCTTTAGGGGATAATGAAAAACTGTTTTTT
TRBV18	TRBJ1-3	NA	NA	CASSPESGGVSGNTIYF	TGTGCCAGCTCACCCGAGAGCGGCGGAGTCTCTGGAAACACCATATATTTT
TRBV4-2	TRBJ1-5	NA	NA	CASSQELGSYQPQHF	TGTGCCAGCAGCCAAGAGCTAGGTTCTTATCAGCCCCAGCATTTT
TRBV6-5	TRBJ2-1	NA	NA	CASNYRARLFF	TGTGCCAGCAATTACCGGGCCCGCCTGTTCTTC
TRBV20-1	TRBJ1-2	NA	NA	CSATRDHSLF	TGCAGTGCGACCCGGGACCATTCCCTATTC
TRBV11-3	TRBJ1-1	TRBD1	few	CASSLTGRVAFF	TGTGCCAGCAGCTTGACAGGGAGAGTAGCTTTCTTT
TRBV6-6	TRBJ1-2	TRBD1	NA	CASSPTGDYGYTF	TGTGCCAGCAGTCCCACAGGGGACTATGGCTACACCTTC
TRBV6-6	TRBJ2-5	NA	once	CASSYFGGETQYF	TGTGCCAGCAGTTACTTTGGAGGAGAGACCCAGTACTTC
TRBV9	TRBJ2-2	TRBD2	NA	CASSVFSGVSTGELFF	TGTGCCAGCAGCGTATTTAGCGGGGTCTCCACCGGGGAGCTGTTTTTT
TRBV7-2	TRBJ2-3	TRBD1	NA	CASSLGGGLVTDTQYF	TGTGCCAGCAGCTTAGGAGGGGGCTTAGTAACAGATACGCAGTATTTT
TRBV7-2	TRBJ2-1	NA	NA	CASSPEGPGAYNEQFF	TGTGCCAGCAGCCCCGAAGGGCCAGGGGCCTACAATGAGCAGTTCTTC
TRBV5-5	TRBJ1-2	NA	NA	CASRFLDRLNYGYTF	TGTGCCAGCAGATTTCTGGACAGACTGAACTATGGCTACACCTTC
TRBV5-1	TRBJ2-5	TRBD2	NA	CASRIAGEETQYF	TGCGCCAGCAGGATAGCGGGGGAGGAGACCCAGTACTTC
TRBV19	TRBJ2-5	NA	NA	CATLDRDRKTQYF	TGTGCCACTCTCGATAGGGATAGGAAGACCCAGTACTTC
TRBV7-2	TRBJ2-7	NA	NA	CASGASATYEQYF	TGTGCCAGCGGGGCTAGCGCCACCTACGAGCAGTACTTC
TRBV5-1	TRBJ2-7	TRBD2	NA	CASSPGGGNEQYF	TGCGCCAGCAGCCCCGGGGGGGGTAACGAGCAGTACTTC
TRBV5-1	TRBJ2-7	NA	NA	CASSLEGREYF	TGCGCCAGCAGCTTGGAGGGTAGGGAGTACTTC
TRBV7-2	TRBJ1-1	NA	NA	CASSLSPRGNTEAFF	TGTGCCAGCAGCCTATCACCTCGGGGAAACACTGAAGCTTTCTTT
TRBV18	TRBJ1-5	TRBD1	few	CASSLNRGLGDQPQHF	TGTGCCAGCTCGCTTAACAGGGGGCTCGGGGATCAGCCCCAGCATTTT
TRBV28	TRBJ1-5	NA	NA	CASSSLSSQQPQHF	TGTGCCAGCAGTTCTCTCTCCAGTCAGCAGCCCCAGCATTTT
TRBV27	TRBJ2-7	NA	NA	CASSPRRTLNEQYF	TGTGCCAGCAGTCCTCGTCGGACTCTGAACGAGCAGTACTTC
TRBV4-2	TRBJ2-2	NA	once	CASSQDVAVNTGELFF	TGTGCCAGCAGCCAAGATGTAGCGGTAAACACCGGGGAGCTGTTTTTT
TRBV5-6	TRBJ1-5	NA	NA	CASSLGGRGPRNQPQHF	TGTGCCAGCAGCTTAGGCGGGAGGGGACCGAGGAATCAGCCCCAGCATTTT
TRBV7-8	TRBJ1-2	NA	once	CASSRDPYGYTF	TGTGCCAGCAGCCGCGACCCTTATGGCTACACCTTC
TRBV21-1	TRBJ2-5	NA	NA	CASRMMWFEETQYF	TGTGCCAGCCGAATGATGTGGTTCGAAGAGACCCAGTACTTC
TRBV28	TRBJ2-7	NA	NA	CASSSPRGNLGEQYF	TGTGCCAGCAGTTCACCGCGGGGTAACCTGGGGGAGCAGTACTTC
TRBV4-3	TRBJ1-4	NA	NA	CASSQDEGTNEKLFF	TGCGCCAGCAGCCAAGATGAGGGGACTAATGAAAAACTGTTTTTT